Below, 16 T cell receptor beta chains from the same sample are listed, as sequenced in a study of T cell responses to AZD1222 COVID-19 vaccine. Here immunoSEQ multiplex PCR was the method, and the copy in TCRdb shows in-frame clones only, minus some. The sample has about 140,000 clones, 89% seen once. The specimen was peripheral blood, collected on day 0 of AZD1222 vaccination. These TCRs come from an adult in good health.

V is TRBV3-1 (or the pseudogene TRBV3-2) and J is TRBJ2-1, with D possibly called TRBD1 or TRBD2 (6 bases each). Between the trimmed V and J ends, which lost 3 bases and 2 bases, there was a span of 17 bases. CDR3 size: 17 residues. Germline lookup yields CDR1 LGHDT and CDR2 YNNKEL (reference sequence). CDR3 residues: CASSQERWGATYNEQFF. For the CDR3, the DNA is TGTGCCAGCAGCCAGGAGAGGTGGGGGGCGACCTACAATGAGCAGTTCTTC.

This clone showed up just once. The rearrangement links TRBV27 to TRBJ2-2; TRBD2 aligns across 10 bases. The CDR3 totals 15 residues. Trimming removed 6 bases from V and 5 bases from J; junction bases left unmatched: 6. Germline-derived CDR1 and CDR2 are MNHEY and SMNVEV (reference sequence). This chain's CDR3 is CASRSGRAGTGELFF. CDR3 coding DNA: TGTGCCAGCAGAAGCGGGAGGGCCGGGACCGGGGAGCTGTTTTTT.

This chain links TRBV18 with TRBJ1-2; 12 bases align to TRBD1. The germline V gene has CDR1 KGHSH and CDR2 LQKENI. CDR3 length equals 14 residues. V was clipped by 5 bases and J by 6 bases; unmatched bases: 4. The CDR3 region has the DNA TGTGCCAGCTCAGCGGGACAGGGGGCGAATGGCTACACCTTC. As protein: CASSAGQGANGYTF.

This sequence joins TRBV7-8 and TRBJ1-4; D gene ambiguous. Trimming cost V 1 base and J 8 bases, with 17 bases left between them. Germline V gene sequence: CDR1 SGHVS, CDR2 FQNEAQ. CDR3 length: 16 amino acids. The CDR3 coding sequence is TGTGCCAGCAGCTTAGACTTCGGCAGTAGTAGGGAAAAACTGTTTTTT. This sequence encodes CASSLDFGSSREKLFF. The variable domain in full, with the rest retrieved from reference TRBV7-8 and TRBJ1-4, is GAGVSQSPRYKVAKRGQDVALRCDPISGHVSLFWYQQALGQGPEFLTYFQNEAQLDKSGLPSDRFFAERPEGSVSTLKIQRTQQEDSAVYLCASSLDFGSSREKLFFGSGTQLSVL.

The genes are TRBV10-2 and TRBJ2-7; 7 bases fit TRBD1. V shed 5 bases, J shed 6 bases, and the junction held 7 bases outside the gene matches. This CDR3 region has 13 residues. CDR1 and CDR2 from the germline V gene are WSHSY and SAAADI. The CDR3 nucleotides are TGCGCCAGCAGTATAAACAGGGGAAGCGAGCAGTACTTC. Its protein is CASSINRGSEQYF.

The chain couples TRBV6-1 to TRBJ1-1, with unresolved D. Germline assignment: CDR1 MNHNS and CDR2 SASEGT. V was cut by 0 bases and J by 1 base, with 9 bases left in between. The CDR3 covers 15 residues. This CDR3 is CASSEAPVRNTEAFF. The CDR3 DNA reads as TGTGCCAGCAGTGAAGCACCAGTTCGGAACACTGAAGCTTTCTTT.

V gene TRBV28 combines with J gene TRBJ1-2, with a possible D match to TRBD1 (5 bases). CDR3 length: 15 amino acids. Looked up from germline, CDR1 is MDHEN and CDR2 is SYDVKM. The germline V and J ends were trimmed by 4 bases and 4 bases, with 16 bases remaining between them. CDR3 sequence reads: CASSSPGPTLYGYTF. Written as DNA, the CDR3 is TGTGCCAGCAGTTCCCCGGGACCTACTCTCTATGGCTACACCTTC.

This clone was detected only a few times. The rearrangement uses TRBV6-5 and TRBJ1-4, with D tentatively TRBD1 (6 bases). The CDR3 runs to 15 residues. Trimming pared 9 bases from V and 8 bases from J, leaving 22 bases between. Germline values: CDR1 MNHEY, CDR2 SVGAGI. The CDR3 sequence: CASETMAGESEKLFF. The CDR3 DNA is TGTGCCAGTGAAACTATGGCAGGGGAGTCGGAAAAACTGTTTTTT.

The chain uses TRBV27 and TRBJ2-5; the D is unclear. From germline, CDR1 is MNHEY and CDR2 SMNVEV (reference sequence). V was shortened by 6 bases and J by 1 base, with 15 bases between the two germline ends. The CDR3 is 15 amino acids. The chain's CDR3 is CASSFTSRLQETQYF. The CDR3 DNA follows: TGTGCCAGCAGCTTCACGTCAAGGCTCCAAGAGACCCAGTACTTC.

The chain has TRBV10-3 and TRBJ2-1; 7 nucleotides line up with TRBD2. Per germline, CDR1 ENHRY and CDR2 SYGVKD. The CDR3 is 17 amino acids. V was pared by 11 bases and J by 0 bases, with 16 bases of the junction left unmatched. The CDR3 coding sequence is TGTGCCTCCGGTAGGCTAGCGGTCTTGAGCTCCTACAATGAGCAGTTCTTC. This codes for CASGRLAVLSSYNEQFF.

This chain joins TRBV11-2 and TRBJ1-4; weak D call: TRBD1 (5 bases). V dropped 1 base and J dropped 8 bases, with 14 bases sitting between them. CDR1 and CDR2 (germline): SGHAT, FQNNGV. The CDR3 totals 15 residues. CDR3 nucleotides: TGTGCCAGCAGCTTAGCGGGACGGCGTAACGAAAAACTGTTTTTT. Translation gives CASSLAGRRNEKLFF.

V usage is TRBV20-1 and J usage is TRBJ1-1, with unresolved D. V gave up 6 bases and J gave up 11 bases, with 16 bases separating them. Per germline, CDR1 DFQATT and CDR2 SNEGSKA (reference sequence). The CDR3 loop spans 11 amino acids. DNA for the CDR3: TGCAGTGCCCGCGGGCCAGGTAAGGCTTTCTTT. It encodes CSARGPGKAFF.

The chain carries TRBV5-6 and TRBJ2-5; D is uncertain. Germline lookup yields CDR1 SGHDT and CDR2 YYEEEE. This CDR3 is built from 14 residues. V was trimmed by 3 bases and J by 9 bases, leaving 18 bases between them. The CDR3 is CASSSLFVPEAQYF. The DNA for the CDR3 is TGTGCCAGCAGCTCCCTATTTGTTCCTGAGGCCCAGTACTTC.

The V call is TRBV6-5, the J call TRBJ1-1; 9 bases match TRBD1. Germline V gene data show CDR1 as MNHEY and CDR2 as SVGAGI. The CDR3 loop spans 14 amino acids. V shed 7 bases and J 6 bases; nucleotides not matched to a gene: 9. The DNA for the CDR3 is TGTGCCAGCATCAGGGACAGGGATGTATCTGAAGCTTTCTTT. Amino acids: CASIRDRDVSEAFF.

This clone has just one count. This chain connects TRBV4-1 to TRBJ2-1, with 7 bases lining up with TRBD2. V was clipped by 1 base and J by 5 bases; unmatched bases: 11. The V gene's germline CDR1 is MGHRA and CDR2 YSYEKL. The CDR3 length is 17 residues. The CDR3 DNA is TGCGCCAGCAGCCAAGTGAAAGCGGGAAATCGGCACAATGAGCAGTTCTTC. Translated: CASSQVKAGNRHNEQFF.

The chain is built from TRBV6-6 and TRBJ1-6; the D is unclear. The CDR3 is 17 residues long. Germline CDR1 reads MNHNY; CDR2 reads SVGAGI (reference sequence). Trimming stripped 5 bases from V and 0 bases from J, with 14 bases between. CDR3 sequence (DNA): TGTGCCAGCAGTCTCACGAGGCTAAGCTCCTATAATTCACCCCTCCACTTT. Protein product: CASSLTRLSSYNSPLHF.